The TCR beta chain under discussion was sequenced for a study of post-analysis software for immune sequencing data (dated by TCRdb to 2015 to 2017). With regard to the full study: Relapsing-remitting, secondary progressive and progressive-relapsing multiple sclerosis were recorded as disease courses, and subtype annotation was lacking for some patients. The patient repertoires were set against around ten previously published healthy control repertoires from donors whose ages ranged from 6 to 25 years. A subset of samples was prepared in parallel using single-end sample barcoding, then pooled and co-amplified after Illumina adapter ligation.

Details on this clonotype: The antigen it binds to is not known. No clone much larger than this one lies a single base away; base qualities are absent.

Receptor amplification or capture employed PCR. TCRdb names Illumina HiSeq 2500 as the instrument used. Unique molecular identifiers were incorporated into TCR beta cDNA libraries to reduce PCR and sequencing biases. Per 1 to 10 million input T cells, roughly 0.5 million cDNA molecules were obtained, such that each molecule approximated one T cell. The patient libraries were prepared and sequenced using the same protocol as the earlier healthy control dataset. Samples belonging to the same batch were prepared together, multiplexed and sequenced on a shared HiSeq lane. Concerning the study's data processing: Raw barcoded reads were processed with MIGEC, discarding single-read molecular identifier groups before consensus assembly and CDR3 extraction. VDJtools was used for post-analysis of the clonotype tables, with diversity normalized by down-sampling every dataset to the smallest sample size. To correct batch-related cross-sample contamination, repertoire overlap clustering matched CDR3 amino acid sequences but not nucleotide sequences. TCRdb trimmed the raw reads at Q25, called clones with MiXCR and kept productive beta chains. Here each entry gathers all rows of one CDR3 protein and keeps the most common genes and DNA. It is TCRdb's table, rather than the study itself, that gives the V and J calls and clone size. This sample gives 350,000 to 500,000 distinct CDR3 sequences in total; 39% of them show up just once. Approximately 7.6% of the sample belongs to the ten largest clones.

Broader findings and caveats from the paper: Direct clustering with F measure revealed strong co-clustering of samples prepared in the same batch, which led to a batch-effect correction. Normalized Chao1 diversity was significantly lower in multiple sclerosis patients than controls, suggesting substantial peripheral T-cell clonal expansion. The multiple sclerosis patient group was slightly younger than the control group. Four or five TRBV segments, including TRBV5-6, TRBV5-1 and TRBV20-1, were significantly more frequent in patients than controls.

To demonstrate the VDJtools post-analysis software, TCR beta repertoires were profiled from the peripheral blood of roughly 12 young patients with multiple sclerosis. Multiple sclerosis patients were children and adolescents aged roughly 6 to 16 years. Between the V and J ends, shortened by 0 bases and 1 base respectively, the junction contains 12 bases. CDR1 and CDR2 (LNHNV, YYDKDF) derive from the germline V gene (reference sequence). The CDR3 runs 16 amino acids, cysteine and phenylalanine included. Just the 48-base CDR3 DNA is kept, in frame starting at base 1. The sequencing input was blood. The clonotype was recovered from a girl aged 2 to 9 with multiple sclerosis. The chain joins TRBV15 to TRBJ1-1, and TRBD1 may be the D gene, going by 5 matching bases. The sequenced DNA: TGTGCCACCAGCAGAGATATTGGACACCAGAACACTGAAGCTTTCTTT. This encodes CATSRDIGHQNTEAFF. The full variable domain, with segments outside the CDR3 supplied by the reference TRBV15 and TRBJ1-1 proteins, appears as DAMVIQNPRYQVTQFGKPVTLSCSQTLNHNVMYWYQQKSSQAPKLLFHYYDKDFNNEADTPDNFQSRRPNTSFCFLDIRSPGLGDTAMYLCATSRDIGHQNTEAFFGQGTRLTVV.